One and the same sample provided the 10 T cell receptor beta chains below, sequenced in a study of T cell repertoires in cytomegalovirus infection. Antigens of these TCRs are unknown. TCRdb reprocessed the reads via MiXCR and lists one record per CDR3 protein. In the table there are around 900,000 distinct CDR3 sequences, under 40% of which are singletons. This specimen was cultured CD8+ T cells from PBMCs, taken from culture after CMV antigen stimulation. Every receptor here comes from a human donor in good health (CMV status not recorded). Some clones in this sample may be carry-over from other donors' samples.

This clonotype has just a few counts. The chain recombines TRBV7-9 with TRBJ2-2; 11 bases fit TRBD2. With V trimmed by 4 bases and J by 6 bases, 7 bases remained unmatched. This CDR3 has 16 residues. CDR1 and CDR2 (germline): SEHNR, FQNEAQ (reference sequence). The CDR3 DNA reads TGTGCCAGCAGCTCACGACTAGCGGGGTCTCCCGGGGAGCTGTTTTTT. Translated: CASSSRLAGSPGELFF.

This clonotype was recorded a few times. The V and J genes are TRBV27 and TRBJ2-1, with 9 bases aligning to TRBD2. Germline V CDR1 and CDR2: MNHEY, SMNVEV (reference sequence). V was clipped by 5 bases and J by 5 bases; unmatched bases: 4. The CDR3 runs to 14 residues. CDR3 loop: CASSLAGPHNEQFF. For the CDR3, the DNA is TGTGCCAGCAGTCTAGCGGGACCCCACAATGAGCAGTTCTTC.

CDR3 nucleotide sequence: TGTGCCAGTAGTCCGTCGCACCCACCCTACGAGCAGTACTTC. Its translation is CASSPSHPPYEQYF. The gene calls are TRBV19 and TRBJ2-7; D is uncertain. The V end lost 5 bases, the J end lost 2 bases, and 13 bases lay between the germline ends. Germline lookup yields CDR1 LNHDA and CDR2 SQIVND (reference sequence). The CDR3 runs 14 residues.

This rearrangement joins TRBV18 to TRBJ1-1, with no clear D. The germline V gene encodes CDR1 KGHSH and CDR2 LQKENI. Trimming cost V 6 bases and J 5 bases, with 25 bases left between them. The CDR3 sequence is 17 residues long. CDR3 coding DNA: TGTGCCAGCTCGCTGTCGCGCTGGGTATTGTTTTTGACTGAAGCTTTCTTT. Translation: CASSLSRWVLFLTEAFF.

Note on this clonotype: The junction does not match germline at one end; this may be a read error. This rearrangement joins TRBV6-2 or TRBV6-3 to TRBJ2-3; tentatively, D is TRBD1 (5 bases). Germline V gives CDR1 MNHEY, CDR2 SVGEGT. CDR3 size: 14 residues. DNA of the CDR3: TGTGTCAGCAGTTACAGGCCTAGCACAGATACGCAGTATTTT. Translated, it gives CVSSYRPSTDTQYF.

This clonotype has more than one count but fewer than ten. V is TRBV7-9 and J is TRBJ1-4; D gene uncertain. CDR3 length: 12 amino acids. The V and J ends lost 6 bases and 5 bases respectively, with 7 bases between them. From germline, CDR1 is SEHNR and CDR2 FQNEAQ (reference sequence). The CDR3 nucleotides are TGTGCCAGCAGTGCCCTAAATGAAAAACTGTTTTTT. It specifies CASSALNEKLFF.

CDR3 bases: TGTGCCAGCAGCCCACCCCAGACTAGCTATAACACCGGGGAGCTGTTTTTT. Translated: CASSPPQTSYNTGELFF. V gene TRBV27 combines with J gene TRBJ2-2; 7 bases line up with TRBD2. V trimming: 6 bases; J trimming: 2 bases; junction bases outside the gene matches: 12. This CDR3 has 17 residues. Germline V gene sequence: CDR1 MNHEY, CDR2 SMNVEV (reference sequence).

This clonotype was seen more than once but under ten times. The chain couples TRBV7-9 to TRBJ2-1; 10 bases are shared with TRBD2. CDR1 is SEHNR, CDR2 FQNEAQ, per germline (reference sequence). CDR3 length: 20 amino acids. Losses at the gene ends were 3 bases for V and 0 bases for J; bases not matched to a gene: 14. The CDR3 here is CASSFSFSSGGQSSYNEQFF. For the CDR3, the DNA is TGTGCCAGCAGCTTCTCTTTTAGTAGCGGGGGGCAGAGCTCCTACAATGAGCAGTTCTTC. Looking up the rest from reference TRBV7-9 and TRBJ2-1 gives the full variable domain: DTGVSQNPRHKITKRGQNVTFRCDPISEHNRLYWYRQTLGQGPEFLTYFQNEAQLEKSRLLSDRFSAERPKGSFSTLEIQRTEQGDSAMYLCASSFSFSSGGQSSYNEQFFGPGTRLTVL.

V is TRBV6-1 and J is TRBJ2-7; no clear D. This CDR3 contains 16 residues. V dropped 1 base and J dropped 2 bases, with 15 bases sitting between them. The germline gives CDR1 MNHNS, CDR2 SASEGT. The CDR3 DNA sequence: TGTGCCAGCAGTGAAGAGGAGCTCACGGCAGCCTACGAGCAGTACTTC. It translates to CASSEEELTAAYEQYF.

This clonotype was seen a few times. The gene calls are TRBV2 and TRBJ2-5, with D tentatively TRBD1 or TRBD2 (5 bases each). CDR1 and CDR2 from the germline V gene are SNHLY and FYNNEI. The V end was cut by 4 bases, the J end by 4 bases, with 10 bases between. This CDR3 contains 13 residues. CDR3 DNA: TGTGCCAGCAGTGGCCGAGGGGCAGAGACCCAGTACTTC. It yields the protein CASSGRGAETQYF.